This TCR beta chain stems from a study of read filtering for tumor transcriptome and immune sequencing. There are 16 residues in the CDR3. Germline CDR1 LGHNA, CDR2 YNFKEQ. The ends were cut back, 8 bases at V and 3 bases at J, with 17 bases in the middle. The library was built from about 400 ng RNA with molecular barcoded adaptors for alpha/delta and beta/gamma chains. TCRdb reanalysed the reads using MiXCR and keeps one entry per CDR3 protein. In the table there are tens of thousands of distinct CDR3 sequences, around 21% of which are singletons. V gene TRBV4-2 combines with J gene TRBJ2-6, with a possible D match to TRBD2 (6 bases). The source material was a population of CD138-negative cells sorted from bone marrow. The TCR comes from a donor aged 40 or older with multiple myeloma. The CDR3 coding sequence is TGTGCCAGCTACCAAGATGGGGGGAGTGGGGCCAACGTCCTGACTTTC. It specifies CASYQDGGSGANVLTF.